The T cell receptor (beta chain) under discussion was sequenced for a study of T cell responses to AZD1222 COVID-19 vaccine. Trimming cost V 2 bases and J 2 bases, with 11 bases left between them. Germline V gene data show CDR1 as ENHRY and CDR2 as SYGVKD. This CDR3 contains 15 residues. Only in-frame clones appear in the TCRdb table, and some are missing; sequencing was by immunoSEQ multiplex PCR. This sample has around 18,000 clones, with roughly 76% found just once. The rearrangement links TRBV10-3 to TRBJ2-3, with D perhaps assigned TRBD1 or TRBD2 (6 bases each). The source material was peripheral blood, sampled 28 days after the second AZD1222 dose. The sequence was obtained from an adult who received the AZD1222 COVID-19 vaccine. The CDR3 sequence is CAISEDGGDTDTQYF. Written as DNA, the CDR3 is TGTGCCATCAGTGAGGACGGGGGCGACACAGATACGCAGTATTTT.